Shown below are 20 T cell receptor beta chains from a single sample sequenced in a study of T cell repertoires in cytomegalovirus infection. Their antigen targets remain unknown. TCRdb reanalysed the reads using MiXCR and keeps one entry per CDR3 protein. The table shows about 110,000 distinct CDR3 sequences, with under 55% occurring only once. The material sequenced was CD8+ T cells from cultured PBMCs, taken from culture after CMV antigen stimulation. These receptors were taken from a human donor in good health (CMV status not recorded). Some clones in this sample may be carry-over from other donors' samples.

V is TRBV9 and J is TRBJ2-3; no reliable D call. V lost 6 bases and J 7 bases, leaving 15 bases between the germline ends. Germline V gene lookup returns CDR1 SGDLS and CDR2 YYNGEE. The CDR3 covers 13 residues. The CDR3 reads CASNPDLGNTQYF. The DNA for the CDR3 is TGTGCCAGCAACCCAGACCTTGGAAATACGCAGTATTTT.

This clonotype was observed a handful of times. The chain is built from TRBV7-8 and TRBJ2-7; D gene uncertain. The CDR3 has 15 amino acids. Germline V gene sequence: CDR1 SGHVS, CDR2 FQNEAQ. The V and J ends lost 2 bases and 5 bases respectively, with 16 bases between them. CDR3 protein: CASSLRPTIIDEQYF. CDR3 sequence (DNA): TGTGCCAGCAGCTTACGCCCCACGATAATTGACGAGCAGTACTTC.

The chain is built from TRBV20-1 and TRBJ1-1; 7 nucleotides line up with TRBD1. CDR1 and CDR2 (germline): DFQATT, SNEGSKA (reference sequence). The trim removed 5 bases at V and 0 bases at J, leaving 3 bases unmatched. The CDR3 totals 13 residues. Here the CDR3 reads CSARTGMNTEAFF. CDR3 nucleotides: TGCAGTGCTCGGACAGGCATGAACACTGAAGCTTTCTTT.

Only a few counts were recorded for this clonotype. This chain joins TRBV7-9 and TRBJ2-3, with D possibly matching TRBD1 (6 bases). From germline, CDR1 is SEHNR and CDR2 FQNEAQ (reference sequence). The CDR3 runs 16 residues. V lost 3 bases and J lost 0, with 13 bases in between. CDR3 sequence: CASSLGTITSTDTQYF. The CDR3, as DNA: TGTGCCAGCAGCTTGGGGACAATTACTAGCACAGATACGCAGTATTTT.

This chain links TRBV7-2 with TRBJ2-2; 10 bases line up with TRBD1. The CDR3 contains 18 residues. V shed 2 bases, J shed 5 bases, and the junction held 11 bases outside the gene matches. CDR1 and CDR2 (germline): SGHTA, FQGNSA. In nucleotides, the CDR3 is TGTGCCAGCAGCTTAAGTGACAGGGGGCAAATACGGACCGGGGAGCTGTTTTTT. This translates into CASSLSDRGQIRTGELFF.

This chain links TRBV27 with TRBJ2-1; 7 nucleotides line up with TRBD2. CDR3 size: 12 residues. The V and J ends lost 10 bases and 14 bases, in that order; junction bases with no gene match: 14. Per the germline V gene, CDR1 is MNHEY and CDR2 is SMNVEV (reference sequence). The CDR3 bases are TGTGCCATCATCAGTCCGGGACTACGGGAGTTCTTC. Protein sequence: CAIISPGLREFF.

The sample holds many counts of this clonotype. The chain uses TRBV28 and TRBJ2-3; D gene unclear. The V gene's germline CDR1 is MDHEN and CDR2 SYDVKM. CDR3 length: 13 amino acids. Trimming cost V 2 bases and J 0 bases, with 3 bases left between them. The CDR3 region is CASSLPSTDTQYF. The CDR3 nucleotides are TGTGCCAGCAGTTTACCCAGCACAGATACGCAGTATTTT. The full variable domain, rest sourced from reference TRBV28 and TRBJ2-3, is DVKVTQSSRYLVKRTGEKVFLECVQDMDHENMFWYRQDPGLGLRLIYFSYDVKMKEKGDIPEGYSVSREKKERFSLILESASTNQTSMYLCASSLPSTDTQYFGPGTRLTVL.

This clonotype has a count of ten or more. The CDR3 reads CASSPQTGAGGYTF. For the CDR3, the DNA is TGTGCCAGCAGCCCTCAGACAGGGGCCGGGGGCTACACCTTC. The rearrangement joins TRBV5-6 to TRBJ1-2, with TRBD1 identical over 8 bases. J was trimmed by 8 bases and V by 4 bases; bases with no gene match: 10. The CDR3 sequence is 14 residues long. Germline lookup yields CDR1 SGHDT and CDR2 YYEEEE.

This clonotype was found a few times. This chain connects TRBV3-1 to TRBJ2-1; 7 nucleotides line up with TRBD1. Trimming took 4 bases from V and 3 from J; bases not matched to a gene: 12. The CDR3 has 17 residues. Per germline, CDR1 LGHDT and CDR2 YNNKEL (reference sequence). CDR3 in amino acids: CASSPTWDRVDYNEQFF. In DNA, the CDR3 is TGTGCCAGCAGCCCAACTTGGGACAGAGTTGACTACAATGAGCAGTTCTTC.

The table lists this clonotype with a count of one. This chain connects TRBV6-1 to TRBJ2-3; 13 positions agree with TRBD2. Germline assignment: CDR1 MNHNS and CDR2 SASEGT. The CDR3 consists of 20 residues. With V trimmed by 1 base and J by 0 bases, 10 bases remained unmatched. The CDR3 nucleotides are TGTGCCAGCAGTGAAGTCCTCGGGACTAGCGGGGACCCTAGCACAGATACGCAGTATTTT. Translated: CASSEVLGTSGDPSTDTQYF.

The gene calls are TRBV20-1 and TRBJ2-1; the match to TRBD2 covers 9 bases. Trimming removed 4 bases from V and 7 bases from J; junction bases left unmatched: 8. The CDR3 spans 14 residues. Germline V lookup: CDR1 DFQATT, CDR2 SNEGSKA (reference sequence). The CDR3 reads CSAKRLAAWNEQFF. CDR3 nucleotides: TGCAGTGCTAAGAGACTAGCGGCTTGGAATGAGCAGTTCTTC.

V usage is TRBV7-9 and J usage is TRBJ2-1; D is perhaps TRBD1 or TRBD2 (5 bases each). The V and J ends lost 4 bases and 0 bases respectively, with 10 bases between them. The CDR3 has 15 amino acids. Looked up from germline, CDR1 is SEHNR and CDR2 is FQNEAQ (reference sequence). The CDR3 bases are TGTGCCAGCAGCTCAGGTGGGGGCTCCTACAATGAGCAGTTCTTC. It encodes CASSSGGGSYNEQFF.

This clonotype was observed at least ten times. The chain links TRBV7-2 to TRBJ2-4; no clear D. Trimming left V 4 bases short and J 5 bases short, with 6 bases between. The CDR3 extends over 12 amino acids. The germline gives CDR1 SGHTA, CDR2 FQGNSA. CDR3 nucleotides: TGTGCCAGCAGCTCCTCCCAAAACATTCAGTACTTC. Translated: CASSSSQNIQYF.

This clonotype appeared many times. V usage is TRBV7-8 and J usage is TRBJ2-7; 7 positions agree with TRBD2. The CDR3 sequence is 15 residues long. The germline V gene has CDR1 SGHVS and CDR2 FQNEAQ. J lost 5 bases, V lost 5 bases, and 12 bases had no gene match. CDR3 loop: CASSPNDGGRNEQYF. In DNA form, the CDR3 reads TGTGCCAGCAGCCCGAACGACGGGGGGAGAAACGAGCAGTACTTC.

The V and J genes are TRBV6-6 and TRBJ2-1; 8 nucleotides agree with TRBD2. Germline V gene data show CDR1 as MNHNY and CDR2 as SVGAGI (reference sequence). The CDR3 covers 11 residues. The CDR3 here is CAAGGIDEQFF. In DNA form, the CDR3 reads TGTGCTGCGGGGGGCATCGATGAGCAGTTCTTC.

Worth noting for this clonotype: Since a much larger clone is just one base distant, this may be a read error. This is likely a read error, given that the CDR3 carries no conserved phenylalanine or tryptophan at its end. The genes are TRBV12-3 or TRBV12-4 and TRBJ1-1; possible D gene TRBD1, 6 bases. Deletions cut 6 bases from V and 6 bases from J, with 11 bases between. This CDR3 region has 12 residues. The CDR3 loop reads CASSLGGAEAFV. Written as DNA, the CDR3 is TGTGCCAGCAGCCTGGGGGGCGCTGAAGCTTTCGTT.

The chain carries TRBV5-1 and TRBJ1-1; possibly TRBD1 for D (5 bases). The CDR3 length is 16 residues. Trimming removed 0 bases from V and 2 bases from J, with 14 bases in between. Germline V gene data show CDR1 as SGHRS and CDR2 as YFSETQ. The CDR3 DNA reads TGCGCCAGCAGCTTGGAGTCAGGGTCCACCAACACTGAAGCTTTCTTT. This sequence encodes CASSLESGSTNTEAFF. Combining the CDR3 with reference TRBV5-1 and TRBJ1-1 gives the whole variable domain KAGVTQTPRYLIKTRGQQVTLSCSPISGHRSVSWYQQTPGQGLQFLFEYFSETQRNKGNFPGRFSGRQFSNSRSEMNVSTLELGDSALYLCASSLESGSTNTEAFFGQGTRLTVV.

This clonotype has just a few counts. The junction departs from the called germline gene at one end, perhaps through a read error. This chain links TRBV7-9 with TRBJ2-5, with D hard to call. Germline CDR1 is SEHNR and CDR2 is FQNEAQ (reference sequence). This CDR3 region has 15 residues. The CDR3 DNA reads as TGTGCCAGCAGCGAGAGAATGGGATACGAAGAGCCCCAGTACTTC. Protein: CASSERMGYEEPQYF.

The genes are TRBV5-3 and TRBJ1-2, with a tentative D call TRBD1 (5 bases). TRBV5-3 is an ORF for which the function is uncertain. Trimming shortened V by 8 bases and J by 3 bases, and 11 bases separated the two germline ends. The CDR3 is 12 residues long. CDR3 nucleotide sequence: TGTGCCAGCAGCGGGGACGACTATGGCTACACCTTC. Translating it yields CASSGDDYGYTF.

This clonotype was detected only a few times. This chain uses TRBV20-1 with TRBJ2-3; TRBD1 matches at 8 bases. This CDR3 spans 15 amino acids. V was pared by 5 bases and J by 2 bases, with 9 bases of the junction left unmatched. Germline values: CDR1 DFQATT, CDR2 SNEGSKA (reference sequence). The CDR3 region is CSALPGQVITDTQYF. In DNA, the CDR3 is TGCAGTGCTTTGCCGGGACAGGTGATCACAGATACGCAGTATTTT.